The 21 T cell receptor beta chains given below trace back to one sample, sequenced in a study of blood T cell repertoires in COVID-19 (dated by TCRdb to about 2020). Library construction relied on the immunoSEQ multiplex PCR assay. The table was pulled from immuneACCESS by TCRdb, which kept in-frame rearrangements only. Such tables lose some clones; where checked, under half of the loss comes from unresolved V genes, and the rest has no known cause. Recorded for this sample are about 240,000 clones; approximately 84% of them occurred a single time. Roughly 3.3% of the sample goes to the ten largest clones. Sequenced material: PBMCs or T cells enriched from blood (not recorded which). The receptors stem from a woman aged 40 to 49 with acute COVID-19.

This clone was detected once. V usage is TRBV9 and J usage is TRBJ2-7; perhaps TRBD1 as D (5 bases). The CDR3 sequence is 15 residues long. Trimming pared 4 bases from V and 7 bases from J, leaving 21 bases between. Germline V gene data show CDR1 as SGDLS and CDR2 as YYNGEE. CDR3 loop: CASSPHSDPRGEQYF. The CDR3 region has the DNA TGTGCCAGCAGCCCCCACAGTGACCCTAGGGGAGAGCAGTACTTC.

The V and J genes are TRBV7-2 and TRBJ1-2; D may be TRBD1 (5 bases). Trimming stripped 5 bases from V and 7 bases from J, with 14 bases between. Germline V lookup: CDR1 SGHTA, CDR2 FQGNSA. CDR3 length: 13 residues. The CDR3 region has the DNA TGTGCCAGCAGCCCCGACAGTCATCGTGGCTACACCTTC. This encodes CASSPDSHRGYTF.

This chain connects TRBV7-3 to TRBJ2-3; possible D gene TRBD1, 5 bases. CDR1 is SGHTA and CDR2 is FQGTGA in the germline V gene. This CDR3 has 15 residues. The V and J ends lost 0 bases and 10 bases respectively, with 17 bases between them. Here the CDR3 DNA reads TGTGCCAGCAGCTTAACGGGGCCGAAGCTGTACCCGCAGTATTTT. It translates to CASSLTGPKLYPQYF.

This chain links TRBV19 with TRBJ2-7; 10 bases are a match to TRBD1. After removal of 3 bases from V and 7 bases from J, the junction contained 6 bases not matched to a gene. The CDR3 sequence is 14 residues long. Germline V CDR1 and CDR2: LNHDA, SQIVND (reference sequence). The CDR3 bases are TGTGCCAGTAGTATCGGGACAGGGGTCGGGGAGCAGTACTTC. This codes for CASSIGTGVGEQYF.

The CDR3 here is CASSIGQGWNRGYTF. CDR3 DNA: TGTGCCAGTAGTATAGGACAGGGGTGGAATCGTGGCTACACCTTC. The chain couples TRBV19 to TRBJ1-2, with 8 bases lining up with TRBD1. Looked up from germline, CDR1 is LNHDA and CDR2 is SQIVND (reference sequence). This CDR3 comprises 15 residues. J was trimmed by 7 bases and V by 1 base; bases with no gene match: 8.

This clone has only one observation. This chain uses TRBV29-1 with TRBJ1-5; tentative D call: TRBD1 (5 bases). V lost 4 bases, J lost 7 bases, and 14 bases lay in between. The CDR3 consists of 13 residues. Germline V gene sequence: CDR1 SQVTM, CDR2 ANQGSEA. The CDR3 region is CSVGGGVEQPQHF. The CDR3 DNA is TGCAGCGTTGGGGGAGGGGTAGAACAGCCCCAGCATTTT.

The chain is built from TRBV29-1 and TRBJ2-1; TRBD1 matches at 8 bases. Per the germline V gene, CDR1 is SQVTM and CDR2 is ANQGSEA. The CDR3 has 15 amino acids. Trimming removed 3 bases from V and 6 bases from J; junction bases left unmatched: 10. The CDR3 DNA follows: TGCAGCGTTGACACAGGGCAGGGGGCGATCAATGAGCAGTTCTTC. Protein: CSVDTGQGAINEQFF.

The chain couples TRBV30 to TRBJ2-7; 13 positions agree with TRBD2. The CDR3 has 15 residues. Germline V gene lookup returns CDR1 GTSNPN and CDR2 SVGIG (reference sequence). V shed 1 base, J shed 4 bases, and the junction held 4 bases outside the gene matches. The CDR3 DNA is TGTGCCTGGAGTGGAGGGACTAGCGGGACGTACGAGCAGTACTTC. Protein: CAWSGGTSGTYEQYF.

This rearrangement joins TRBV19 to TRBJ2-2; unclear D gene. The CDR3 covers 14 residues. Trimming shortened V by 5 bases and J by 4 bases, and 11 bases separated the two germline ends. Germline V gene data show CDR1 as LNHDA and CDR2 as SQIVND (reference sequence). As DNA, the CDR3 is TGTGCCAGTAGTCCCGACATTGTCACCGGGGAGCTGTTTTTT. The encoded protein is CASSPDIVTGELFF.

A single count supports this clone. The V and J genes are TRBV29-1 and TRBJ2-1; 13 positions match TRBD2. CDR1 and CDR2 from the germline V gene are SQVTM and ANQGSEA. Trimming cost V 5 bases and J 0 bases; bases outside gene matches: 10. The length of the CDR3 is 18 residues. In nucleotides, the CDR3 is TGCAGCGTTTTCACCGGGACTAGCGGGACCAGCTCCTACAATGAGCAGTTCTTC. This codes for CSVFTGTSGTSSYNEQFF.

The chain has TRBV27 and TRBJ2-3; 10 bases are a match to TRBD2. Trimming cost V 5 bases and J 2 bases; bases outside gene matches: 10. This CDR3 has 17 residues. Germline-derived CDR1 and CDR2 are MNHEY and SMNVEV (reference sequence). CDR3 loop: CASSPRSGRVATDTQYF. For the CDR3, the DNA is TGTGCCAGCAGTCCTCGGAGCGGGAGGGTTGCCACAGATACGCAGTATTTT.

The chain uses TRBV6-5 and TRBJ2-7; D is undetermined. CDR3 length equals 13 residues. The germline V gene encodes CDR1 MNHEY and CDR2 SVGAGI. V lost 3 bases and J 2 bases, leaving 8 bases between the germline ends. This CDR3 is CASSYDGAYEQYF. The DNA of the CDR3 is TGTGCCAGCAGTTATGACGGAGCCTACGAGCAGTACTTC.

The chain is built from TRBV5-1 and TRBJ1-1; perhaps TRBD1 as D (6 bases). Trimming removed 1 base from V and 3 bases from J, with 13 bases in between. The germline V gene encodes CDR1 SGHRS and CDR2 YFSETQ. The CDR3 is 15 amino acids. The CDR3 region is CASSLLGAGDTEAFF. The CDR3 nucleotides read TGCGCCAGCAGCTTGCTGGGGGCAGGGGACACTGAAGCTTTCTTT.

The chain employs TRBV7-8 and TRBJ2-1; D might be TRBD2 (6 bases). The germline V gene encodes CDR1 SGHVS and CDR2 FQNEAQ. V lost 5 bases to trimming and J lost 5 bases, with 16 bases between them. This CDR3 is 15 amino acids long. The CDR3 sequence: CASSRTPGLHNEQFF. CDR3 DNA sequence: TGTGCCAGCAGCCGCACCCCGGGACTTCACAATGAGCAGTTCTTC.

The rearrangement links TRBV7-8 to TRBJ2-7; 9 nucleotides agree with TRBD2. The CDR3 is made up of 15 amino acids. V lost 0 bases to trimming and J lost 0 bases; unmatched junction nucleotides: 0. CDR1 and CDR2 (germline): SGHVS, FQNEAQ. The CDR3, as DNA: TGTGCCAGCAGCTTAGCGCGGGGGGGCTCCTACGAGCAGTACTTC. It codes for CASSLARGGSYEQYF.

CDR3 nucleotides: TGCAGCGTTGAAGACTTCCAGGGTTATAATGAAGCTTTCTTT. Amino acids: CSVEDFQGYNEAFF. The J gene is TRBJ1-1, the V gene TRBV29-1, with D maybe TRBD1 (5 bases). CDR3 length: 14 residues. The germline V gene has CDR1 SQVTM and CDR2 ANQGSEA. V shed 0 bases and J shed 7 bases, with 15 bases lying between them.

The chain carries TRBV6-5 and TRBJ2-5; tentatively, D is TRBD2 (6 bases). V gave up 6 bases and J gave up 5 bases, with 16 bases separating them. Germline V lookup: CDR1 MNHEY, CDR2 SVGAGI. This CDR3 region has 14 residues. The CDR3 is CASRPTALAETQYF. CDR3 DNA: TGTGCCAGCAGACCCACGGCGCTAGCGGAGACCCAGTACTTC.

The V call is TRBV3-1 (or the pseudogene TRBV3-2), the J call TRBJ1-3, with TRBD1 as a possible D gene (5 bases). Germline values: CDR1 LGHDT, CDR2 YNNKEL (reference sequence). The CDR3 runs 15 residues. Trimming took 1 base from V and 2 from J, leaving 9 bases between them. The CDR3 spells CASSQVPGTGNTIYF. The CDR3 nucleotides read TGTGCCAGCAGCCAAGTACCAGGGACTGGAAACACCATATATTTT.

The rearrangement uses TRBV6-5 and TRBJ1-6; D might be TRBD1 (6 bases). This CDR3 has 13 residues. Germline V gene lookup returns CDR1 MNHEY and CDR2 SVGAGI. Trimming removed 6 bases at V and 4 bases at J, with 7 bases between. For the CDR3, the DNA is TGTGCCAGCAGACAGGGATATAATTCACCCCTCCACTTT. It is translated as CASRQGYNSPLHF.

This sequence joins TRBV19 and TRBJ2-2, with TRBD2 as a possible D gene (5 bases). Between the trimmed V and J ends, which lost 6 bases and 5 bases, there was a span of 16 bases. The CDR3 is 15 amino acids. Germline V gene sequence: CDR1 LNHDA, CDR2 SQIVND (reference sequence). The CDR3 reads CASRDFIHYTGELFF. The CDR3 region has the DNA TGTGCCAGTAGGGACTTTATACACTATACCGGGGAGCTGTTTTTT.

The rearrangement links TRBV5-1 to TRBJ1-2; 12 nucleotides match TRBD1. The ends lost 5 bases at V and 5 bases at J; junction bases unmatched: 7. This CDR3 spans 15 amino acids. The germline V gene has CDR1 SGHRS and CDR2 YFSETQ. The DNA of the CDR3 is TGCGCCAGCAGTTCGGGACAGGGGGCATCGTATGGCTACACCTTC. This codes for CASSSGQGASYGYTF.